This TCR beta chain is drawn from a study of blood T cell repertoires in COVID-19. Study information: COVID-19 samples from acute and convalescent phases originated in the United States, Italy and Spain. T cells, B-cell-depleted T cells, or PBMCs supplied cDNA or gDNA.

CDR3 length: 15 amino acids. Germline V CDR1 and CDR2: LGHDT, YNNKEL (reference sequence). The V end was cut by 1 base, the J end by 5 bases, with 14 bases between. In the study's own analysis: Cell counts per sample came from amplifying reference gene primers. Method: immunoSEQ multiplex PCR; TCRdb's copy keeps in-frame clones and lacks some. V and J calls and clone size follow that table, whereas D and trimming were derived from the DNA. The sample lists 200,000 to 250,000 clones; 80% were seen once. Sequencing was performed on peripheral blood. V is TRBV3-1 (or the pseudogene TRBV3-2) and J is TRBJ2-5; maybe TRBD2 (6 bases). The receptor comes from a human donor in a cohort sampled during active COVID-19. CDR3 in amino acids: CASSQAGEAGETQYF. In DNA form, the CDR3 reads TGTGCCAGCAGCCAAGCCGGGGAGGCGGGGGAGACCCAGTACTTC.